The clone carrying this T cell receptor (beta chain) came up many times. The sample comes from a study of early T cells in non-severe SARS-CoV-2 infection. TCRdb re-derived calls from the 5' RACE reads in MiXCR, one entry per CDR3 protein. In the table there are tens of thousands of distinct CDR3 sequences, around 13% of which are singletons. Per the germline V gene, CDR1 is MRHNA and CDR2 is SNTAGT. The CDR3 loop spans 15 amino acids. The trim removed 3 bases at V and 1 base at J, leaving 4 bases unmatched. The sequence was obtained from an adult who was a healthcare worker with PCR-confirmed SARS-CoV-2 infection or an uninfected control (not recorded which). The sequenced sample consisted of whole blood. V and J are TRBV6-4 and TRBJ2-3; 7 bases align to TRBD2. Here the CDR3 reads CASSDRSGGTDTQYF. The CDR3 DNA follows: TGTGCCAGCAGTGATAGAAGCGGGGGCACAGATACGCAGTATTTT.